Shown below are 30 T cell receptor beta chains from a single sample sequenced in a study of PD-1 blockade in classical Hodgkin lymphoma. Method: immunoSEQ multiplex PCR; TCRdb's copy keeps in-frame clones and lacks some. This sample has about 35,000 clones; roughly 89% occur once, and the top ten carry 0.2% to 0.25%. Time point of the sample: newly diagnosed, previously untreated cHL patient sample. Researchers used magnetic negative selection to pull out pure CD4+ T cells from thawed PBMCs. Sequenced: CD4+ T cells from blood. These receptor sequences come from a human donor with classical Hodgkin lymphoma.

The chain is built from TRBV25-1 and TRBJ2-1; D tentatively reads TRBD1 or TRBD2 (6 bases each). The CDR3 runs 14 residues. With 7 bases removed from V and 0 bases from J, the gap between germline ends came to 10 bases. CDR1 and CDR2 (germline): MGHDK, SYGVNS. This chain's CDR3 is CASTGAHSYNEQFF. The CDR3, as DNA: TGTGCCAGCACGGGGGCCCACTCCTACAATGAGCAGTTCTTC.

This clone was recorded a few times. The J gene is TRBJ1-5, the V gene TRBV2; D ambiguous. Trimming shortened V by 3 bases and J by 4 bases, and 13 bases separated the two germline ends. This CDR3 contains 15 residues. The germline CDR1 and CDR2 sequences are SNHLY and FYNNEI. As DNA, the CDR3 is TGTGCCAGCAGTGATTGGGGTAGTTGGAATCAGCCCCAGCATTTT. It specifies CASSDWGSWNQPQHF.

The chain carries TRBV21-1 and TRBJ1-4. TRBV21-1 is classified as a pseudogene. The CDR3 has 15 amino acids. CDR3 nucleotides: TGTGCCAGCAGCCCTCGGGCCCTAGGAAAAGCGGAACTGTTTTTT. Protein: CASSPRALGKAELFF.

For the CDR3, the DNA is TGTGCCAGCAGGCCCTCGCCGGGAACGAACACCGGGGAGCTGTTTTTT. It yields the protein CASRPSPGTNTGELFF. This rearrangement joins TRBV9 to TRBJ2-2; maybe TRBD2 (5 bases). The CDR3 is 16 amino acids. Germline values: CDR1 SGDLS, CDR2 YYNGEE. Deletions cut 5 bases from V and 0 bases from J, with 14 bases between.

The chain employs TRBV7-2 and TRBJ1-1, with D tentatively TRBD1 (6 bases). Germline-derived CDR1 and CDR2 are SGHTA and FQGNSA. V lost 2 bases and J 5 bases, leaving 9 bases between the germline ends. CDR3 length equals 13 residues. The CDR3 loop reads CASSLLRGTEAFF. In DNA form, the CDR3 reads TGTGCCAGCAGCTTATTGAGGGGGACTGAAGCTTTCTTT.

The chain joins TRBV5-5 to TRBJ2-2; D may be TRBD2 (6 bases). Looked up from germline, CDR1 is SGHKS and CDR2 is YYEKEE (reference sequence). V lost 1 base and J lost 2, with 12 bases in between. There are 16 residues in the CDR3. CDR3 bases: TGTGCCAGCAGCTTGACTTGGGGGGAAAACACCGGGGAGCTGTTTTTT. As protein: CASSLTWGENTGELFF. The full variable domain, its missing parts supplied by reference TRBV5-5 and TRBJ2-2, is DAGVTQSPTHLIKTRGQQVTLRCSPISGHKSVSWYQQVLGQGPQFIFQYYEKEERGRGNFPDRFSARQFPNYSSELNVNALLLGDSALYLCASSLTWGENTGELFFGEGSRLTVL.

In its sample, this clone was seen once. This sequence joins TRBV13 and TRBJ1-2, with D unresolved. The CDR3 covers 17 residues. In germline, CDR1 is PRHDT, CDR2 FYEKMQ (reference sequence). Deletions cut 4 bases from V and 0 bases from J, with 18 bases between. CDR3: CASSSLRGTGTNYGYTF. The CDR3 nucleotides are TGTGCCAGCAGCTCCCTTCGAGGCACGGGGACTAACTATGGCTACACCTTC.

The genes are TRBV2 and TRBJ1-5; no clear D gene. Germline V CDR1 and CDR2: SNHLY, FYNNEI. Trimming took 8 bases from V and 3 from J, leaving 14 bases between them. The CDR3 is made up of 14 amino acids. CDR3 bases: TGTGCCAGCTCCAAGAGACTCTCCAATCAGCCCCAGCATTTT. This codes for CASSKRLSNQPQHF.

The CDR3 loop reads CASSSALAEGYNEQFF. The CDR3 DNA is TGTGCCAGCAGCTCCGCTCTAGCGGAGGGCTACAATGAGCAGTTCTTC. The rearrangement uses TRBV11-2 and TRBJ2-1; 7 bases fit TRBD2. The germline V gene has CDR1 SGHAT and CDR2 FQNNGV. The CDR3 spans 16 residues. V dropped 4 bases and J dropped 3; count of bases not matched to a gene: 9.

The genes are TRBV28 and TRBJ2-3; weak D call: TRBD2 (6 bases). This CDR3 spans 16 amino acids. The V gene's germline CDR1 is MDHEN and CDR2 SYDVKM. Trimming removed 6 bases from V and 1 base from J, with 17 bases in between. The CDR3 region is CASSSSGLAGTDTQYF. The CDR3 DNA reads TGTGCCAGCAGCAGCTCCGGATTAGCGGGCACAGATACGCAGTATTTT.

J is TRBJ2-1 and V is TRBV10-3; possible D gene TRBD2, 5 bases. This CDR3 region has 15 residues. Deletions cut 2 bases from V and 4 bases from J, with 12 bases between. CDR1 ENHRY and CDR2 SYGVKD come from the germline V gene. The DNA of the CDR3 is TGTGCCATCAGTGAGCTTCAGTCGGGGTACAATGAGCAGTTCTTC. Residues: CAISELQSGYNEQFF.

The gene calls are TRBV5-4 and TRBJ2-1; 10 bases are shared with TRBD1. Germline lookup yields CDR1 SGHNT and CDR2 YYREEE (reference sequence). V shed 0 bases, J shed 2 bases, and the junction held 2 bases outside the gene matches. The CDR3 consists of 16 residues. CDR3 region: CASSLAGTGAYNEQFF. In DNA, the CDR3 is TGTGCCAGCAGCTTGGCCGGGACAGGGGCCTACAATGAGCAGTTCTTC.

This clone has a handful of counts. The chain joins TRBV5-1 to TRBJ2-5; no firm D call. The V end lost 4 bases, the J end lost 2 bases, and 9 bases lay between the germline ends. This CDR3 has 13 amino acids. The germline V gene encodes CDR1 SGHRS and CDR2 YFSETQ. As DNA, the CDR3 is TGCGCCAGCAGCAACCTAGGGCAAGAGACCCAGTACTTC. The encoded protein is CASSNLGQETQYF.

The CDR3 DNA reads as TGTGCCAGCAGCGTTTCCGGGACTAGCGGGGGGAATGAGCAGTTCTTC. Translating gives CASSVSGTSGGNEQFF. V gene TRBV9 combines with J gene TRBJ2-1; the match to TRBD2 covers 15 bases. The CDR3 is 16 amino acids. From germline, CDR1 is SGDLS and CDR2 YYNGEE. Unmatched junction bases numbered 4, after V lost 2 bases and J lost 7 bases.

The chain uses TRBV2 and TRBJ1-4; maybe TRBD1 (6 bases). V lost 1 base and J 5 bases, leaving 11 bases between the germline ends. This CDR3 comprises 15 residues. Per germline, CDR1 SNHLY and CDR2 FYNNEI. The CDR3 DNA sequence: TGTGCCAGCAGTGAAGAGACAGGCGGGAATGAAAAACTGTTTTTT. Its translation is CASSEETGGNEKLFF. The full variable domain, its missing parts supplied by reference TRBV2 and TRBJ1-4, is EPEVTQTPSHQVTQMGQEVILRCVPISNHLYFYWYRQILGQKVEFLVSFYNNEISEKSEIFDDQFSVERPDGSNFTLKIRSTKLEDSAMYFCASSEETGGNEKLFFGSGTQLSVL.

The chain employs TRBV14 and TRBJ1-3; D is unclear. In germline, CDR1 is SGHDN, CDR2 FVKESK. The CDR3 length is 14 residues. Trimming took off 7 bases at V and 4 bases at J, with 14 bases between the two ends. In DNA, the CDR3 is TGTGCCAGCACCCTACACACGTCGGGAAACACCATATATTTT. Translating gives CASTLHTSGNTIYF.

This sequence joins TRBV2 and TRBJ2-1; maybe TRBD1 (5 bases). The CDR3 consists of 14 residues. Germline V CDR1 and CDR2: SNHLY, FYNNEI. V gave up 9 bases and J gave up 0 bases, with 12 bases separating them. CDR3 amino acids: CASLRVISYNEQFF. The CDR3 DNA reads TGTGCCAGTCTCAGGGTTATCTCCTACAATGAGCAGTTCTTC.

This chain uses TRBV11-2 with TRBJ1-1; D is possibly TRBD1 (5 bases). Trimming took off 1 base at V and 4 bases at J, with 16 bases between the two ends. Germline CDR1 is SGHAT and CDR2 is FQNNGV. The CDR3 has 16 amino acids. The CDR3 region has the DNA TGTGCCAGCAGCTTAGGCGGCCGGGGCCGAGGCACTGAAGCTTTCTTT. It codes for CASSLGGRGRGTEAFF. Full variable domain (outside the CDR3, taken from reference TRBV11-2 and TRBJ1-1): EAGVAQSPRYKIIEKRQSVAFWCNPISGHATLYWYQQILGQGPKLLIQFQNNGVVDDSQLPKDRFSAERLKGVDSTLKIQPAKLEDSAVYLCASSLGGRGRGTEAFFGQGTRLTVV.

The J gene is TRBJ2-3, the V gene TRBV5-1; TRBD1 might be the D (5 bases). Trimming took off 2 bases at V and 11 bases at J, with 15 bases between the two ends. This CDR3 contains 13 residues. Germline loops: CDR1 SGHRS, CDR2 YFSETQ. The CDR3 loop is CASSLLKGHRQYF. DNA for the CDR3: TGCGCCAGCAGCTTATTAAAGGGGCACCGGCAGTATTTT.

V usage is TRBV7-9 and J usage is TRBJ1-2; 8 nucleotides agree with TRBD1. The junction had 3 bases not matched to a gene; V was cut back by 6 bases and J by 3 bases. The CDR3 covers 13 residues. The germline gives CDR1 SEHNR, CDR2 FQNEAQ (reference sequence). CDR3: CASRKGQDYGYTF. The CDR3 region has the DNA TGTGCCAGCAGAAAGGGACAGGACTATGGCTACACCTTC.

The rearrangement links TRBV7-3 to TRBJ2-2; 7 bases are shared with TRBD1. The V segment lost 6 bases and the J segment 5 bases; nucleotides outside the gene matches: 6. This CDR3 is 14 amino acids long. Germline CDR1 reads SGHTA; CDR2 reads FQGTGA. The CDR3 DNA reads as TGTGCCAGCAGTGTAGACAGGGTTACCGGGGAGCTGTTTTTT. Its translation is CASSVDRVTGELFF.

J is TRBJ2-3 and V is TRBV7-6; D is possibly TRBD2 (6 bases). This CDR3 spans 15 amino acids. V was cut by 1 base and J by 4 bases, with 12 bases left in between. Per the germline V gene, CDR1 is SGHVS and CDR2 is FNYEAQ. The CDR3 loop reads CASSLVGTLADTQYF. The CDR3 bases are TGTGCCAGCAGCTTAGTTGGGACTCTTGCAGATACGCAGTATTTT.

This clone has a single count. This chain joins TRBV6-6 and TRBJ2-1, with a possible D match to TRBD2 (6 bases). Trimming pared 5 bases from V and 6 bases from J, leaving 14 bases between. Germline V gene sequence: CDR1 MNHNY, CDR2 SVGAGI (reference sequence). The CDR3 length is 14 residues. The CDR3 loop reads CASSPGTPTNEQFF. The CDR3 nucleotides read TGTGCCAGCAGTCCCGGGACTCCGACCAATGAGCAGTTCTTC.

The chain links TRBV10-3 to TRBJ2-7, with D perhaps TRBD1 (6 bases). Germline loops: CDR1 ENHRY, CDR2 SYGVKD. The germline V and J ends were trimmed by 0 bases and 2 bases, with 11 bases remaining between them. The CDR3 has 15 residues. The CDR3 here is CAISESGHLTYEQYF. The CDR3 bases are TGTGCCATCAGTGAGTCGGGACATCTCACCTACGAGCAGTACTTC.

The chain recombines TRBV5-1 with TRBJ2-7; possible D gene TRBD2, 6 bases. Germline V gene data show CDR1 as SGHRS and CDR2 as YFSETQ. The CDR3 length is 13 residues. V dropped 7 bases and J dropped 0 bases, with 11 bases sitting between them. CDR3 DNA: TGCGCCAGCCATGCGGGGAGCTCCTACGAGCAGTACTTC. Translated: CASHAGSSYEQYF.

V usage is TRBV4-1 and J usage is TRBJ1-3; D gene unclear. The V end was cut by 4 bases, the J end by 0 bases, with 10 bases between. CDR3 length: 15 amino acids. CDR1 is MGHRA and CDR2 is YSYEKL in the germline V gene. The CDR3 region is CASSPGRGSGNTIYF. The CDR3 coding sequence is TGCGCCAGCAGCCCTGGACGAGGCTCTGGAAACACCATATATTTT.

CDR3 in amino acids: CASSDTDQPQHF. DNA of the CDR3: TGTGCCAGCAGTGATACCGATCAGCCCCAGCATTTT. The rearrangement joins TRBV2 to TRBJ1-5, with D uncertain. V was shortened by 3 bases and J by 5 bases, with 5 bases between the two germline ends. This CDR3 has 12 amino acids. From germline, CDR1 is SNHLY and CDR2 FYNNEI.

Here the CDR3 DNA reads TGTGCCACCAGCAGAGATTCACTAGCGGGAGGCGGGGATACGCAGTATTTT. It is translated as CATSRDSLAGGGDTQYF. The rearrangement uses TRBV15 and TRBJ2-3; the match to TRBD2 covers 12 bases. The CDR3 is 17 amino acids. CDR1 and CDR2 from the germline V gene are LNHNV and YYDKDF (reference sequence). V trimming: 0 bases; J trimming: 6 bases; junction bases outside the gene matches: 7. The full variable domain, its missing parts supplied by reference TRBV15 and TRBJ2-3, is DAMVIQNPRYQVTQFGKPVTLSCSQTLNHNVMYWYQQKSSQAPKLLFHYYDKDFNNEADTPDNFQSRRPNTSFCFLDIRSPGLGDTAMYLCATSRDSLAGGGDTQYFGPGTRLTVL.

The gene calls are TRBV19 and TRBJ2-5, with 8 bases identical to TRBD2. V gave up 1 base and J gave up 3 bases; unmatched junction bases: 7. CDR3 length: 16 residues. Germline assignment: CDR1 LNHDA and CDR2 SQIVND (reference sequence). The CDR3 coding sequence is TGTGCCAGTAGTATAGGGTCGGGACTAGTCGAAGAGACCCAGTACTTC. Translated: CASSIGSGLVEETQYF.

This chain uses TRBV10-2 with TRBJ2-3; 9 bases align to TRBD2. Germline lookup yields CDR1 WSHSY and CDR2 SAAADI. Losses at the gene ends were 0 bases for V and 1 base for J; bases not matched to a gene: 8. The CDR3 runs to 18 residues. The CDR3 nucleotides read TGCGCCAGCAGTGAGTCGGGGGCGGGGGGGCTTCGCACAGATACGCAGTATTTT. Encoded protein: CASSESGAGGLRTDTQYF.